Sequencing of this T cell receptor beta chain was carried out in a study of blood T cell repertoires in COVID-19. About the study: Some COVID-19 samples were acute and others convalescent; all came from the United States, Italy and Spain.

The authors' processing: Quantification of nucleated cells was approximated via reference gene primer amplification. Measured with immunoSEQ multiplex PCR; TCRdb has only the in-frame clones, and not every one. The V and J calls and clone size are taken from that table; D and trimming were inferred from the DNA. The repertoire has around 340,000 clones, 80% to 90% of them found once; the top ten carry approximately 3%. CDR3 length equals 13 residues. Germline V lookup: CDR1 SGHNT, CDR2 YYREEE (reference sequence). Trimming stripped 3 bases from V and 3 bases from J, with 9 bases between. The sequencing input was peripheral blood. This receptor was obtained from a young man with active or convalescent COVID-19. The chain has TRBV5-4 and TRBJ1-1; D is ambiguous. CDR3 loop: CASSSAGDTEAFF. In DNA, the CDR3 is TGTGCCAGCAGCTCTGCCGGGGACACTGAAGCTTTCTTT.